This T cell receptor delta chain was recorded in a study of γδ T cells in repeated Plasmodium falciparum infection. Study in general: Samples were taken at baseline, before some infections, and 21 days after each.

TCRdb re-called the multiplex PCR reads using CATT. The table records 50,000 to 55,000 delta-chain clones, 1.5% to 2% of them present only once. In this sample, this clone turned up a few times. Its antigen is as yet unknown. A far larger clone is just one base off, so this is likely a read error. Other DNA sequences in this specimen translate into the identical CDR3. Bulk repertoires came from Vgamma9/Vdelta2+ or Vdelta2-negative gammadelta T cells flow-sorted from PBMC. Study-level results: Malian donors came from one small rural village, predominantly one ethnic group. Waves of new clonotype selection appeared after repeated controlled infections in Vdelta2-negative, largely Vdelta1+, gammadelta T cells.

This CDR3 region has 20 residues. The germline gives CDR1 TSWWSYY, CDR2 QGS. After removal of 2 bases from V and 0 bases from J, the junction contained 13 bases not matched to a gene. The TCR comes from a pool of human donors (malaria-infected and uninfected, not separated). What was sequenced was gamma-delta T cells from blood. The V gene is TRDV1, the J gene TRDJ1; TRDD3 aligns across 12 bases. The J gene, not given by TCRdb, was assigned here from a germline match of the nucleotide sequence. In nucleotides, the CDR3 is TGTGCTCTTGGGGAAGGTCTACCTTACTGGGGGATACCGTACACCGATAAACTCATCTTT. This encodes CALGEGLPYWGIPYTDKLIF.